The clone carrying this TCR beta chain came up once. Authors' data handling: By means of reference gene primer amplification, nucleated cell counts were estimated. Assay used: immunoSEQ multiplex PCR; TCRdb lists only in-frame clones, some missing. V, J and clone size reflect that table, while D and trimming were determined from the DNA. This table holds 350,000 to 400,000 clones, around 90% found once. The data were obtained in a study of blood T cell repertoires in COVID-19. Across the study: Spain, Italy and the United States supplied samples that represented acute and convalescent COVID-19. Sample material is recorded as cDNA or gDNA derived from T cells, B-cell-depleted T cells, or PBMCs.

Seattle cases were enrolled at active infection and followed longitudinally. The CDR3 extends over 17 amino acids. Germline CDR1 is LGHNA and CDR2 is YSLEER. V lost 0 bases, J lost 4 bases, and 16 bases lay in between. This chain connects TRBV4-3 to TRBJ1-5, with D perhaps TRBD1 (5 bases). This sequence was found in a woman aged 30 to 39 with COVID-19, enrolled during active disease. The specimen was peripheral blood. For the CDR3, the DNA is TGCGCCAGCAGCCAAGATTTGGCCCCCGGGGGGAATCAGCCCCAGCATTTT. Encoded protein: CASSQDLAPGGNQPQHF.